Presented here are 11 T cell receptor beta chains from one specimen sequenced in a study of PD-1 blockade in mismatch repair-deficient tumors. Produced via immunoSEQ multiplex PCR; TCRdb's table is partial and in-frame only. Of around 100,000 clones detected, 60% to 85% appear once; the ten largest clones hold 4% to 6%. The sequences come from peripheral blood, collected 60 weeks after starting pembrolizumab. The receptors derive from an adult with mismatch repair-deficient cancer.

The CDR3 region is CASSRPGTEAFF. The CDR3 DNA reads as TGTGCCAGCAGTCGTCCCGGGACAGAAGCTTTCTTT. V gene TRBV6-1 combines with J gene TRBJ1-1; perhaps TRBD1 as D (6 bases). The V gene lost 5 bases and the J gene lost 8 bases, with 12 bases spanning the gap. Germline V gives CDR1 MNHNS, CDR2 SASEGT. The CDR3 has 12 amino acids.

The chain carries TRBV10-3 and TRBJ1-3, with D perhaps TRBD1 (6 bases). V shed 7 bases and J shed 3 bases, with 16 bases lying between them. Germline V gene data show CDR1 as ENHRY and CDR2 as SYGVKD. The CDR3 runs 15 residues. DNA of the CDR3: TGTGCCATCACCCAGCCAGGGGCTGATGGAAACACCATATATTTT. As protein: CAITQPGADGNTIYF.

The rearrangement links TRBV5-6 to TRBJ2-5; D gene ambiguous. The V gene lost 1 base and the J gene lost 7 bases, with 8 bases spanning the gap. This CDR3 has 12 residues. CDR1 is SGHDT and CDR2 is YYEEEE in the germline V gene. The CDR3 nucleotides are TGTGCCAGCAGCTTGCCTCCCGGGACCCAGTACTTC. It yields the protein CASSLPPGTQYF.

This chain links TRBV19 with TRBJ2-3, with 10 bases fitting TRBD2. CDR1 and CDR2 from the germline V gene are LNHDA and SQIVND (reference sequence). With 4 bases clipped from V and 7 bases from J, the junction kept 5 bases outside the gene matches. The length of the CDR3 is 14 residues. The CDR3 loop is CASSREREGYTQYF. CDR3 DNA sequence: TGTGCCAGTAGTAGAGAGCGGGAGGGATATACGCAGTATTTT.

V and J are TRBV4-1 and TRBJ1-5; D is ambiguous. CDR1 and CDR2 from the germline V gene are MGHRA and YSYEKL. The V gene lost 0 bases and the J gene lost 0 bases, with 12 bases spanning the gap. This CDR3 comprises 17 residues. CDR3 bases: TGCGCCAGCAGCCAAGAGGTAGGGCTTTATAGCAATCAGCCCCAGCATTTT. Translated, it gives CASSQEVGLYSNQPQHF.

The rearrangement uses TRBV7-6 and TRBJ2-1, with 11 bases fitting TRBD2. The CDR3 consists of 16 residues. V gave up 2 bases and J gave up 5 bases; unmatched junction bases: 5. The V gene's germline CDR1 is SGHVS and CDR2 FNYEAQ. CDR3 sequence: CASSLSLAGVDNEQFF. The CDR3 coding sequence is TGTGCCAGCAGCTTATCACTAGCGGGAGTTGACAATGAGCAGTTCTTC.

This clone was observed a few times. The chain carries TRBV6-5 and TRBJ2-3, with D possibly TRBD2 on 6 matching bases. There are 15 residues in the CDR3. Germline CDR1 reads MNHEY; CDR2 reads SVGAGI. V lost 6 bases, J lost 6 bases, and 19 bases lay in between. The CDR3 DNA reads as TGTGCCAGCAGCGATTTCGGGGAGGTAGCCGATACGCAGTATTTT. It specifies CASSDFGEVADTQYF.

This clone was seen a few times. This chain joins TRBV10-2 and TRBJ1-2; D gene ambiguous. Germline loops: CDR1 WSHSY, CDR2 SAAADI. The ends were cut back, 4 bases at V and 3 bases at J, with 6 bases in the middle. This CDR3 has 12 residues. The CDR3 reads CASSASHYGYTF. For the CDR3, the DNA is TGCGCCAGCAGTGCATCCCACTATGGCTACACCTTC.

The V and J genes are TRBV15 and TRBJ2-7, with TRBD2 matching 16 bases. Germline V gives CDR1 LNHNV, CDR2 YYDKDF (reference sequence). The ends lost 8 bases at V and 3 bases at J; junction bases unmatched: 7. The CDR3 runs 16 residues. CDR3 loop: CATVGLAGGDSYEQYF. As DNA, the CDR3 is TGTGCCACCGTGGGACTAGCGGGAGGGGATAGCTACGAGCAGTACTTC.

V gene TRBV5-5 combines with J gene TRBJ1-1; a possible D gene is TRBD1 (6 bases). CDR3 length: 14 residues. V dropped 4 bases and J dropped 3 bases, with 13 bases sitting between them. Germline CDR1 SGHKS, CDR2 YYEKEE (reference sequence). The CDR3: CASSGAGGHTEAFF. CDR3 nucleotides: TGTGCCAGCAGCGGAGCGGGGGGGCACACTGAAGCTTTCTTT.

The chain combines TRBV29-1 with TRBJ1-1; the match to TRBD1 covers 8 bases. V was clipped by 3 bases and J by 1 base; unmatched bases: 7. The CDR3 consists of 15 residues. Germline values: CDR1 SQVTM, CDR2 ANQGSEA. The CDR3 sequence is CSVDPFGQGNTEAFF. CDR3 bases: TGCAGCGTTGATCCTTTTGGACAGGGGAACACTGAAGCTTTCTTT.